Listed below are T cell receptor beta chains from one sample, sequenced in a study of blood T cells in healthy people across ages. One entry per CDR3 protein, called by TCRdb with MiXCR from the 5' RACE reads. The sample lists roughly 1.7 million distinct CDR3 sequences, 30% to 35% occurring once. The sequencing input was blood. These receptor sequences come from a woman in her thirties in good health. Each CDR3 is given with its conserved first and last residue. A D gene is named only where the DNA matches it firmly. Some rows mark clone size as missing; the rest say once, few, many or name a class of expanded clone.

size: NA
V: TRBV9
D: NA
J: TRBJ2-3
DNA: TGTGCCAGCAGCGTAGGGGGGGTGGGTTTCAATCCAGATACGCAGTATTTT
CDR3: CASSVGGVGFNPDTQYF

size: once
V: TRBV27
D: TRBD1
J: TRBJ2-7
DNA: TGTGCCAGCAGTTTCACCCGACAGGGGTCTTACCCCTACGAGCAGTACTTC
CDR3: CASSFTRQGSYPYEQYF

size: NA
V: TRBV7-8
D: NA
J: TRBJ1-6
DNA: TGTGCCAGCAGCTTCCCCGGGGCCTCTGGGGGATCACCCCTCCACTTT
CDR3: CASSFPGASGGSPLHF

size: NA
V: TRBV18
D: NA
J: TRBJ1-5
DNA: TGTGCCAGCTCACCACCTACCACAAGGGTCGGTCAGCCCCAGCATTTT
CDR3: CASSPPTTRVGQPQHF

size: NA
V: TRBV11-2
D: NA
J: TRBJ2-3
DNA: TGTGCCAGCAGGGAAACAGCAGATACGCAGTATTTT
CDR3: CASRETADTQYF

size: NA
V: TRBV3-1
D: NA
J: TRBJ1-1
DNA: TGTGCCAGCAGACGGGGATCGGGGACCGAAGCTTTCTTT
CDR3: CASRRGSGTEAFF

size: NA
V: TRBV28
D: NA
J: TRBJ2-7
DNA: TGTGCCAGCAGCATAGGGGGAATCGGGCAGTACTTC
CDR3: CASSIGGIGQYF

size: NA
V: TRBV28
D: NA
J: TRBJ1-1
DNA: TGTGCCAGCAGGTTCCAGGGTGTTGCTTTCTTT
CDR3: CASRFQGVAFF

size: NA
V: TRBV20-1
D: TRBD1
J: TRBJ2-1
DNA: TGCAGTGCTAGAGCGGGACAGTTGCAGTTCTTC
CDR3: CSARAGQLQFF

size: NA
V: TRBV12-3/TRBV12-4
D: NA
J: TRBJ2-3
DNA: TGTGCCAGCAGTCCCCGGACCGCAGATACGCGGTATTTT
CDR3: CASSPRTADTRYF

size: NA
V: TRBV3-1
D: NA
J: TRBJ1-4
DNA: TGTGCCAGCAGCCCCGGGACCTGGAATGAAAAACTGTTTTTT
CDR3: CASSPGTWNEKLFF

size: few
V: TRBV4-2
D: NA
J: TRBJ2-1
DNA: TGTGCCAGCAGCCAAGAAGGGGGACTAAGATACAATGAGCAGTTCTTC
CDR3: CASSQEGGLRYNEQFF

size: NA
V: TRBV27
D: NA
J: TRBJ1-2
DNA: TGTGCCAGCAGTTTGGAACCGAGGAACTATGGCTACACCTTC
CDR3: CASSLEPRNYGYTF

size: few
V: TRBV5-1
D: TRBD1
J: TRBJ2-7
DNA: TGCGCCAGCAGCACAAGACAGGGAGCCGAGCAGTACTTC
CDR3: CASSTRQGAEQYF

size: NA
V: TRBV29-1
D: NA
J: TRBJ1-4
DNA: TGCAGCGTTGAAGTAGGGGAAAAACTGTTTTTT
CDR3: CSVEVGEKLFF

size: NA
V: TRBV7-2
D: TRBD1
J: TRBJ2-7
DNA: TGTGCCAGCAGCCCACCCTTCGGGACAGGGAAAACCTACGAGCAGTACTTC
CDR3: CASSPPFGTGKTYEQYF

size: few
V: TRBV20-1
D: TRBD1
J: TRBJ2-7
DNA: TGCAGTGCTCCTCAAAAGACAGGGGGCTACGAGCAGTACTTC
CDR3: CSAPQKTGGYEQYF

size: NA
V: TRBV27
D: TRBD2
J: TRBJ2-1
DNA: TGTGCCAGCAGCCCCGGGACTAGCGGGGCTTATATGGATGAGCAGTTCTTC
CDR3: CASSPGTSGAYMDEQFF

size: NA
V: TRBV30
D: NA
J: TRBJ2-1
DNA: TGTGCCTGGAACGTTGGTGGGGAGCAGTTCTTC
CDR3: CAWNVGGEQFF

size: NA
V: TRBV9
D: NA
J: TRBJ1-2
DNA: TGTGCCAGCAGCGCGGAAAGGGATTCGGGCTACACCTTC
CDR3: CASSAERDSGYTF

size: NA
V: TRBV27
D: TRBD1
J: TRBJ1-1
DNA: TGTGCCAGCAGGGGCCAAGACAGGGGGCGAAACATTGAAGCTTTCTTT
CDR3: CASRGQDRGRNIEAFF

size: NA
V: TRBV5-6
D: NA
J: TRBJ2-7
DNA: TGTGCCAGCAGCTTAGCTGCGACCAGGCAGAACGAGCAGTACTTC
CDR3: CASSLAATRQNEQYF

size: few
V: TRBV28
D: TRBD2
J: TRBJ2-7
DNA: TGTGCCAGCAGGCGTCCTGTTGGACTAGCTCAGACCTACGAGCAGTACTTC
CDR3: CASRRPVGLAQTYEQYF

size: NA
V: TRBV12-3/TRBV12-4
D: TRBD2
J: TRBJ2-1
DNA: TGTGCCAGCAGTTTTTCCGCCGCGGGAGTAGGGGAGCAGTTCTTC
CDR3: CASSFSAAGVGEQFF